This T cell receptor (beta chain) stems from a study of blood T cell repertoires in COVID-19 (dated by TCRdb to about 2020). The study in broad terms: Collaborator samples came from the United States, Italy and Spain and covered acute and convalescent phases of COVID-19. The prospective study material was composed of cDNA or gDNA derived from T cells, B-cell-depleted T cells, or PBMCs. Subjects who had been exposed to COVID-19, were actively infected with it, or had recovered from it provided the deeply sampled blood TCRbeta repertoires that made up the dataset. The repertoires were made available in a free public database intended to serve as a resource for research on the immune response to SARS-CoV-2. The samples were drawn from two sources: the first 160 participants of the ongoing ImmuneRACE study, and 1,000 to 1,500 subjects contributed by 6 global collaborators. Nearly every sample came with metadata listing a de-identified subject ID, COVID-19 status, age in years and sex. Where available, HLA class I and class II types were taken from metadata supplied by the sample provider and were not determined by assay-based typing. What the research found in general, with its limitations: The amount of clinical and demographic metadata varied by source and participant and was provided uncurated.

About this clone: What this receptor recognizes is not known. No much larger clone is present one base from it, and per-base qualities are unavailable.

One collaborating source in Seattle enrolled patients while the patients were actively infected and followed the patients over time throughout the course of disease. Each collaborating institution followed its own protocols to collect whole blood in K2EDTA tubes. For TCRbeta analysis, collaborators shipped samples in one of three forms: frozen whole blood, isolated PBMCs, or DNA extracted from either of those sample types. The immunoSEQ Assay, a bias-controlled multiplex PCR, was used to amplify TCRbeta CDR3 regions from genomic DNA. From the authors' description of their analysis: The number of nucleated cells in each sample was estimated from the amplification of reference gene primers within the assay. Sequence reads were collapsed and filtered to measure the absolute abundance of every unique TCRbeta CDR3 rearrangement. For each sample, productive Simpson clonality was calculated by taking the square root of Simpson's diversity index across productive rearrangements. As stored in TCRdb, this immuneACCESS dataset retains in-frame rearrangements with V and J assigned. A fraction of the clones does not appear; measured against another copy, unresolved V genes explain less than half of the discrepancy, and the remainder lacks a known reason. Clonal size and the V and J genes are those of that table, whereas D and trimming came from the DNA. For this sample there are fewer than 600,000 clones; about 91% appear just once. The leading ten clones occupy roughly 1% of the sample.

The junction shows trimming of 5 bases on V and 0 bases on J, and the gene matches do not reach 3 bases of it. There are 15 amino acids in the CDR3, from cysteine to phenylalanine inclusive. Kept here is only the CDR3 DNA, which spans 45 bases and is read in frame from base 1. CDR1 PRHDT and CDR2 FYEKMQ are derived from the germline V gene (reference sequence). The sample was peripheral blood. The sequence derives from a man aged 18 to 30 with COVID-19, enrolled during active disease. This receptor chain uses TRBV13 and TRBJ2-3, and 9 junctional nucleotides match TRBD2. The nucleotide sequence reads as follows: TGTGCCAGCAGCCCTAGCGGGATGAGCACAGATACGCAGTATTTT. This codes for CASSPSGMSTDTQYF. The variable domain in full, with residues beyond the CDR3 obtained from the reference TRBV13 and TRBJ2-3 genes, is AAGVIQSPRHLIKEKRETATLKCYPIPRHDTVYWYQQGPGQDPQFLISFYEKMQSDKGSIPDRFSAQQFSDYHSELNMSSLELGDSALYFCASSPSGMSTDTQYFGPGTRLTVL.